This is a list of T cell receptor beta chains from one sample in a study of blood T cell repertoires in COVID-19. Repertoires were generated with immunoSEQ multiplex PCR, while TCRdb's copy carries only in-frame clones and drops some. The sample contains 180,000 or so clones, roughly 87% of which appear only once. The sequenced material came from peripheral blood. These receptors were collected from a woman aged 45-65 years with acute or convalescent COVID-19. CDR3s include the opening cysteine and the closing phenylalanine or tryptophan. Each record gives: V gene, CDR3 length, J gene, D gene, clone size, CDR3 protein, CDR3 DNA. The D gene is left open where the match is weak. Not all rows give a size; the values are once, few, many and, for expanded clones, a class.

TRBV6-5,13,TRBJ1-6,-,-,CASSSGYNSPLHF,TGTGCCAGCAGTTCGGGTTATAATTCACCCCTCCACTTT
TRBV10-3,14,TRBJ1-2,TRBD1,-,CATERGQENYGYTF,TGTGCCACCGAAAGGGGACAGGAGAACTATGGCTACACCTTC
TRBV25-1,14,TRBJ1-2,-,-,CASSPGGQLVGYTF,TGTGCCAGCAGCCCCGGCGGACAGCTAGTAGGCTACACCTTC
TRBV10-2,14,TRBJ1-2,-,-,CASSEPGEAGGYTF,TGCGCCAGCAGTGAGCCCGGGGAGGCCGGGGGCTACACCTTC
TRBV3-1/TRBV3-2,13,TRBJ2-5,-,once,CASSQAFQETQYF,TGTGCCAGCAGCCAAGCGTTCCAAGAGACCCAGTACTTC
TRBV13,11,TRBJ2-2,-,few,CASSPGGELFF,TGTGCCAGCAGTCCCGGCGGGGAGCTGTTTTTT
TRBV5-5,15,TRBJ1-5,TRBD1,-,CASSLTGVRDQPQHF,TGTGCCAGCAGCTTAACAGGGGTGCGGGATCAGCCCCAGCATTTT
TRBV30,14,TRBJ1-2,-,-,CAWSNPLRDYGYTF,TGTGCCTGGAGTAACCCGCTCAGGGACTATGGCTACACCTTC
TRBV27,15,TRBJ2-3,-,-,CASGVPGHDTDTQYF,TGTGCCAGCGGCGTACCGGGACACGACACAGATACGCAGTATTTT
TRBV10-2,14,TRBJ2-7,TRBD1,-,CASTLGQGKDEQYF,TGCGCCAGCACCCTGGGACAGGGGAAGGACGAGCAGTACTTC
TRBV6-5,12,TRBJ1-5,-,once,CASSYEQTPQHF,TGTGCCAGCAGTTACGAACAGACGCCCCAGCATTTT
TRBV3-1/TRBV3-2,19,TRBJ1-5,TRBD1,-,CASSPDLGDRVDSNQPQHF,TGTGCCAGCAGCCCCGACCTGGGGGACAGGGTGGATAGCAATCAGCCCCAGCATTTT
TRBV2,14,TRBJ1-2,-,-,CASILTIPNYGYTF,TGTGCCAGCATTCTTACAATTCCTAACTATGGCTACACCTTC
TRBV24-1,14,TRBJ2-1,TRBD1,once,CATQPGQGAGEQFF,TGTGCCACGCAACCGGGACAGGGGGCCGGTGAGCAGTTCTTC
TRBV5-1,15,TRBJ2-3,TRBD2,-,CASSLTGGPTDTQYF,TGCGCCAGCAGCTTGACGGGGGGGCCTACAGATACGCAGTATTTT
TRBV11-2,15,TRBJ2-3,-,few,CASSPIGTYTDTQYF,TGTGCCAGCAGCCCCATAGGGACTTACACAGATACGCAGTATTTT
TRBV5-1,12,TRBJ2-7,TRBD2,-,CASSRTSDEQYF,TGCGCCAGCAGCCGGACTAGCGACGAGCAGTACTTC
TRBV7-2,17,TRBJ2-7,-,many,CASSLIFGPTDSYEQYF,TGTGCCAGCAGCTTAATATTCGGCCCGACAGACTCCTACGAGCAGTACTTC
TRBV9,14,TRBJ2-2,-,-,CASSVGHNTGELFF,TGTGCCAGCAGCGTAGGACATAACACCGGGGAGCTGTTTTTT
TRBV10-2,17,TRBJ1-4,TRBD1,once,CASSPGQGFVLGEKLFF,TGCGCCAGCAGTCCTGGACAGGGTTTCGTCCTAGGGGAAAAACTGTTTTTT
TRBV11-3,16,TRBJ2-7,-,-,CASSHLARAVNYEQYF,TGTGCCAGCAGCCATTTAGCCAGGGCAGTAAACTACGAGCAGTACTTC
TRBV5-6,14,TRBJ1-2,-,-,CASDYLQGYYGYTF,TGTGCCAGCGACTACCTACAGGGCTACTATGGCTACACCTTC
TRBV5-1,14,TRBJ1-1,-,-,CASSLTGEVRPAFF,TGCGCCAGCAGCTTGACCGGGGAAGTCAGGCCAGCTTTCTTT
TRBV12-3/TRBV12-4,13,TRBJ2-3,-,-,CASSLGGANTQYF,TGTGCCAGCAGTTTGGGGGGGGCAAATACGCAGTATTTT
TRBV27,16,TRBJ2-3,TRBD2,-,CASSPGTSGSPDTQYF,TGTGCCAGCAGTCCCGGGACTAGCGGGAGCCCAGATACGCAGTATTTT
TRBV27,16,TRBJ2-7,TRBD2,-,CASSPIAGSGGYEQYF,TGTGCCAGCAGTCCCATAGCGGGCTCCGGGGGCTACGAGCAGTACTTC
TRBV5-1,15,TRBJ1-6,TRBD1,-,CASSLGQGYNSPLHF,TGCGCCAGCAGCCTTGGACAGGGTTATAATTCACCCCTCCACTTT
TRBV19,16,TRBJ2-2,TRBD2,-,CASSRLAGANTGELFF,TGTGCCAGTAGTAGGCTAGCGGGGGCGAACACCGGGGAGCTGTTTTTT
TRBV19,13,TRBJ1-2,-,-,CASSIPKLYGYTF,TGTGCCAGTAGTATCCCGAAGCTCTATGGCTACACCTTC
TRBV5-1,14,TRBJ2-3,-,-,CASSLFRSTDTQYF,TGCGCCAGCAGCTTGTTTCGGAGCACAGATACGCAGTATTTT
TRBV6-6,11,TRBJ1-4,-,-,CATSTGEKLFF,TGTGCCACCTCAACGGGTGAAAAACTGTTTTTT
TRBV19,17,TRBJ2-7,TRBD2,-,CASSPPEGQRDPMEQYF,TGTGCCAGTAGTCCCCCGGAGGGCCAGCGGGACCCTATGGAGCAGTACTTC
TRBV24-1,15,TRBJ1-5,-,-,CATSDQSGDNQPQHF,TGTGCCACCAGTGACCAATCCGGGGACAATCAGCCCCAGCATTTT
TRBV5-1,15,TRBJ2-3,-,-,CASSLVGGQADTQYF,TGCGCCAGCAGCTTGGTCGGGGGGCAGGCAGATACGCAGTATTTT
TRBV11-2,12,TRBJ1-2,-,-,CASARENYGYTF,TGTGCATCTGCACGGGAGAACTATGGCTACACCTTC
TRBV10-3,12,TRBJ2-7,-,-,CASQEEGDEQYF,TGTGCCAGTCAAGAGGAGGGCGACGAGCAGTACTTC
TRBV7-2,15,TRBJ1-2,-,-,CASSSDSPGSYGYTF,TGTGCCAGCAGCTCGGACAGCCCCGGATCGTATGGCTACACCTTC
TRBV5-1,13,TRBJ1-1,-,once,CASRRGRNTEAFF,TGCGCCAGCAGGAGAGGGAGGAACACTGAAGCTTTCTTT
TRBV4-3,17,TRBJ1-2,-,-,CASSQDAPLGPTEGYTF,TGCGCCAGCAGCCAAGATGCTCCACTCGGGCCGACAGAAGGCTACACCTTC
TRBV19,16,TRBJ1-1,-,-,CASAILGAFMNTEAFF,TGTGCCAGCGCTATTTTAGGGGCTTTCATGAACACTGAAGCTTTCTTT
TRBV19,14,TRBJ1-1,-,-,CASSIPGVNTEAFF,TGTGCCAGTAGTATCCCAGGGGTGAACACTGAAGCTTTCTTT
TRBV28,14,TRBJ1-2,-,-,CASSLGGQFYGYTF,TGTGCCAGCAGTTTAGGTGGACAGTTCTATGGCTACACCTTC
TRBV28,13,TRBJ2-3,TRBD2,-,CASSGGGRRTQYF,TGTGCCAGCAGCGGCGGGGGGCGGAGGACGCAGTATTTT
TRBV28,15,TRBJ2-3,TRBD2,-,CASSPSGGGADTQYF,TGTGCCAGCAGTCCCTCTGGCGGGGGGGCAGATACGCAGTATTTT
TRBV27,14,TRBJ1-2,-,-,CASSSTPGGYGYTF,TGTGCCAGCAGTTCCACCCCAGGTGGCTATGGCTACACCTTC
TRBV11-3,16,TRBJ2-7,-,-,CASSLDYSSIAYEQYF,TGTGCCAGCAGCTTAGACTACAGTTCAATTGCCTACGAGCAGTACTTC
TRBV30,14,TRBJ1-3,TRBD1,once,CAWGTGHSGNTIYF,TGTGCCTGGGGGACAGGGCACTCTGGAAACACCATATATTTT